A selection of T cell receptor beta chains follows, all from one sample in a study of resident and recirculating memory T cells in vitiligo. Assay: immunoSEQ multiplex PCR; the TCRdb copy retains only in-frame clones and omits some. Of around 70,000 clones in the sample, roughly nine tenths are singletons; the top ten hold 4.9%. Specimen: blood. These receptors were collected from a male donor with vitiligo. The CDR3 runs from the conserved cysteine through the conserved F or W. The order of the fields is V gene, clone size, J gene, D gene, CDR3 DNA, CDR3 protein. D genes are given only for firm matches. The size field is filled for only some rows; it gives once, few, many or a size class.

TRBV12-5,few,TRBJ1-6,-,TGTGCTAGTGGTTGGATACGCCCTACAGGGAATTCACCCCTCCACTTT,CASGWIRPTGNSPLHF
TRBV29-1,-,TRBJ2-1,-,TGCAGCGTTGAGAGCGGCGATGGGGTAGGTGAGCAGTTCTTC,CSVESGDGVGEQFF
TRBV7-9,-,TRBJ1-1,TRBD1,TGTGCCAGCAGTTTTCAGGGGGCACGGGACACTGAAGCTTTCTTT,CASSFQGARDTEAFF
TRBV6-1,-,TRBJ2-7,TRBD1,TGTGCCCATAGGGACAGGAGCTCCTACGAGCAGTACTTC,CAHRDRSSYEQYF
TRBV7-8,-,TRBJ1-5,-,TGTGCCAGCAGCTTAACTCGCAATCAGCCCCAGCATTTT,CASSLTRNQPQHF
TRBV7-8,-,TRBJ1-1,TRBD1,TGTGCCAGCAGCACCCAGGGGGCAGGGACTGAAGCTTTCTTT,CASSTQGAGTEAFF
TRBV18,-,TRBJ1-1,TRBD1,TGTGCCAGCTCAGGGGACAGGGTAACTGAAGCTTTCTTT,CASSGDRVTEAFF
TRBV4-2,-,TRBJ2-1,TRBD2,TGTGCCAGCAGCCGACTAAAGCGGGGACCGGGGGGTGAGCAGTTCTTC,CASSRLKRGPGGEQFF
TRBV6-4,medium-sized,TRBJ2-1,-,TGTGCCAGCAGTGACTCCGAGGGCCCATACAATGAGCAGTTCTTC,CASSDSEGPYNEQFF
TRBV5-4,-,TRBJ1-1,-,TGTGCCAGCAGCTCGGAACAGGGAGCTGAAGCTTTCTTT,CASSSEQGAEAFF
TRBV2,-,TRBJ2-1,TRBD1,TGTGCCAGCAGCAACCGGGACAGTGTGCCGGAGCAGTTCTTC,CASSNRDSVPEQFF
TRBV9,-,TRBJ2-5,TRBD2,TGTGCCAGCAGCGTAGAGGGACTAGCGGGGGAAGAGACCCAGTACTTC,CASSVEGLAGEETQYF
TRBV5-1,-,TRBJ2-5,TRBD1,TGCGCCAGCAGCACGACAGGGATCCAAGAGACCCAGTACTTC,CASSTTGIQETQYF
TRBV29-1,-,TRBJ1-2,-,TGCAGCGTTGAAACTTCAGGGTTTTATGGCTACACCTTC,CSVETSGFYGYTF
TRBV7-2,once,TRBJ1-2,TRBD1,TGTGCCAGCAGCCTCAGGACAGGGGAAGCTAACTATGGCTACACCTTC,CASSLRTGEANYGYTF
TRBV19,-,TRBJ1-1,TRBD1,TGTGCCAGTAGTACTGGGACAGCAAACACTGAAGCTTTCTTT,CASSTGTANTEAFF
TRBV4-1,once,TRBJ1-5,-,TGCGCCAGCAGCCAAGAGGGGGGGCATAGCAATCAGCCCCAGCATTTT,CASSQEGGHSNQPQHF
TRBV6-4,-,TRBJ2-3,TRBD2,TGTGCCAGCAGTGCGGGAGCGGGGCTTCCAGATACGCAGTATTTT,CASSAGAGLPDTQYF
TRBV19,-,TRBJ1-1,TRBD1,TGTGCCAGTAGCCGGACAGGGGGCGCGGTCTCCACTGAAGCTTTCTTT,CASSRTGGAVSTEAFF
TRBV4-2,-,TRBJ1-1,TRBD1,TGTGCCAGCAGCCCCAGGGGACAGGGGAGTTTGGTCACTGAAGCTTTCTTT,CASSPRGQGSLVTEAFF
TRBV19,-,TRBJ1-3,-,TGTGCCAGTAGTATCGGGGCAGGGGCTGGAAACACCATATATTTT,CASSIGAGAGNTIYF
TRBV28,-,TRBJ1-2,-,TGTGCCAGCAGACAGATCTATGGCTACACCTTC,CASRQIYGYTF
TRBV5-1,-,TRBJ2-5,-,TGCGCCAGCGCTACGGGTCTCGGCGGGGAGACCCAGTACTTC,CASATGLGGETQYF
TRBV27,-,TRBJ2-7,TRBD2,TGTGCCAGCAGTCCGGTAGCGGGGGGGACCTACGAGCAGTACTTC,CASSPVAGGTYEQYF
TRBV5-6,-,TRBJ2-7,-,TGTGCCAGGTGTGTCGGGACACCTCCCTACGAGCAGTACTTC,CARCVGTPPYEQYF